This TCR beta chain was sequenced for a study of CD8 T cells in ankylosing spondylitis. TCRdb reanalysed the 5' RACE reads using MiXCR and keeps one entry per CDR3 protein. The sample holds about 140,000 distinct CDR3 sequences, over 10% seen once. This clonotype has at least ten counts. This CDR3 region has 16 residues. Losses at the gene ends were 2 bases for V and 4 bases for J; bases not matched to a gene: 6. Germline loops: CDR1 SEHNR, CDR2 FQNEAQ (reference sequence). Sequenced material: blood, either unsorted or a sorted T cell fraction (not recorded which). The clonotype was recovered from a female donor with ankylosing spondylitis or in good health (not recorded which). This rearrangement joins TRBV7-9 to TRBJ2-5, with TRBD2 matching 11 bases. The CDR3 spells CASSLNPGLAGETQYF. In DNA form, the CDR3 reads TGTGCCAGCAGCTTAAACCCAGGACTAGCGGGAGAGACCCAGTACTTC.